The 29 T cell receptor beta chains below were found in one sample sequenced in a study of blood T cell repertoires in COVID-19. Clones were sequenced by immunoSEQ multiplex PCR, and TCRdb holds only the in-frame ones, with some missing. The data show 30,000 to 40,000 clones, around 87% seen once. The specimen was peripheral blood. The receptor set was obtained from a man in his 60s with active or convalescent COVID-19.

The table lists this clone with a few counts. The chain links TRBV19 to TRBJ1-5; TRBD1 matches 11 bases. This CDR3 comprises 15 residues. Germline-derived CDR1 and CDR2 are LNHDA and SQIVND (reference sequence). V lost 6 bases and J lost 3; bases outside the gene matches: 4. Written as DNA, the CDR3 is TGTGCCAGTAGGGGGGACAGGGGGAACAATCAGCCCCAGCATTTT. Translating it yields CASRGDRGNNQPQHF.

V and J are TRBV29-1 and TRBJ2-7, with a weak D call TRBD1 (6 bases). The germline gives CDR1 SQVTM, CDR2 ANQGSEA. Trimming shortened V by 7 bases and J by 0 bases, and 10 bases separated the two germline ends. This CDR3 is 12 amino acids long. The CDR3 DNA reads TGCAGCGCCACAGGGACCTCCTACGAGCAGTACTTC. This translates into CSATGTSYEQYF.

This clone appeared a single time. This chain joins TRBV5-6 and TRBJ2-5; tentatively, D is TRBD2 (6 bases). V lost 2 bases and J lost 5, with 10 bases in between. The germline V gene has CDR1 SGHDT and CDR2 YYEEEE. This CDR3 is 13 amino acids long. The CDR3 sequence: CASSLRAGETQYF. The CDR3 DNA is TGTGCCAGCAGCTTACGTGCGGGGGAGACCCAGTACTTC. Full variable domain (missing parts from reference TRBV5-6 and TRBJ2-5): DAGVTQSPTHLIKTRGQQVTLRCSPKSGHDTVSWYQQALGQGPQFIFQYYEEEERQRGNFPDRFSGHQFPNYSSELNVNALLLGDSALYLCASSLRAGETQYFGPGTRLLVL.

Here the CDR3 DNA reads TGCGCCAGCAGCAGAGACGGGACTAGCGGGAGGAATGAGCAGTTCTTC. Encoded protein: CASSRDGTSGRNEQFF. This rearrangement joins TRBV5-1 to TRBJ2-1; TRBD2 aligns across 15 bases. Germline CDR1 SGHRS, CDR2 YFSETQ. V shed 4 bases, J shed 7 bases, and the junction held 6 bases outside the gene matches. This CDR3 comprises 16 residues.

The chain joins TRBV30 to TRBJ1-5, with 7 bases lining up with TRBD1. V gave up 2 bases and J gave up 6 bases; unmatched junction bases: 4. The CDR3 is made up of 13 amino acids. From germline, CDR1 is GTSNPN and CDR2 SVGIG (reference sequence). The CDR3 nucleotides read TGTGCCTGGAGTAAAGGGGGCTTTCAGCCCCAGCATTTT. Its translation: CAWSKGGFQPQHF.

A single count supports this clone. The chain joins TRBV7-9 to TRBJ2-1; D may be TRBD1 (6 bases). In germline, CDR1 is SEHNR, CDR2 FQNEAQ (reference sequence). The CDR3 sequence is 17 residues long. Trimming took off 5 bases at V and 0 bases at J, with 17 bases between the two ends. The DNA for the CDR3 is TGTGCCAGCAGCCCCCCTTGGGGGCAGCTCTCCTACAATGAGCAGTTCTTC. It specifies CASSPPWGQLSYNEQFF.

The CDR3 here is CASTGYLDTDTQYF. CDR3 nucleotides: TGTGCCAGCACGGGGTATTTGGACACAGATACGCAGTATTTT. The rearrangement links TRBV6-5 to TRBJ2-3; a possible D gene is TRBD2 (5 bases). CDR1 and CDR2 (germline): MNHEY, SVGAGI. The CDR3 sequence is 14 residues long. V dropped 7 bases and J dropped 2 bases, with 13 bases sitting between them.

The rearrangement joins TRBV5-6 to TRBJ2-7; D is possibly TRBD2 (5 bases). V lost 0 bases to trimming and J lost 0 bases, with 13 bases between them. CDR1 is SGHDT and CDR2 is YYEEEE in the germline V gene. CDR3 size: 16 residues. The CDR3 protein is CASSLGARAGSYEQYF. The CDR3 DNA sequence: TGTGCCAGCAGCTTGGGGGCCCGGGCGGGCTCCTACGAGCAGTACTTC.

The J gene is TRBJ1-2, the V gene TRBV4-3; the D gene is possibly TRBD1 (5 bases). The V end was cut by 0 bases, the J end by 2 bases, with 10 bases between. Looked up from germline, CDR1 is LGHNA and CDR2 is YSLEER. The CDR3 totals 15 residues. CDR3 in amino acids: CASSQDYGGNYGYTF. The DNA of the CDR3 is TGCGCCAGCAGCCAAGATTACGGGGGGAACTATGGCTACACCTTC.

The V gene is TRBV28, the J gene TRBJ2-7, with 9 bases identical to TRBD2. CDR1 and CDR2 from the germline V gene are MDHEN and SYDVKM. This CDR3 is 16 amino acids long. The ends lost 6 bases at V and 0 bases at J; junction bases unmatched: 9. CDR3 sequence (DNA): TGTGCCAGCAGCCGTAGCGGGAGCCAGTTCTCCTACGAGCAGTACTTC. Residues: CASSRSGSQFSYEQYF.

This chain joins TRBV21-1 and TRBJ1-4. TRBV21-1 is a listed pseudogene. This CDR3 is 17 amino acids long. This chain's CDR3 is CASSKELGEATNEKLFF. Written as DNA, the CDR3 is TGTGCCAGCAGCAAAGAACTAGGAGAGGCAACTAATGAAAAACTGTTTTTT.

This chain uses TRBV10-3 with TRBJ2-7; a weak D match, TRBD2 (6 bases). V lost 4 bases to trimming and J lost 6 bases, with 10 bases between them. CDR3 length: 12 amino acids. Germline V lookup: CDR1 ENHRY, CDR2 SYGVKD. The CDR3 spells CAISAGEAEQYF. Here the CDR3 DNA reads TGTGCCATCAGTGCCGGGGAGGCCGAGCAGTACTTC.

The rearrangement uses TRBV7-8 and TRBJ2-1; TRBD1 matches at 7 bases. Germline CDR1 reads SGHVS; CDR2 reads FQNEAQ. The CDR3 runs to 14 residues. After removal of 5 bases from V and 5 bases from J, the junction contained 6 bases not matched to a gene. CDR3 DNA: TGTGCCAGCAGCCCTTTCGACAGGGACAATGAGCAGTTCTTC. It translates to CASSPFDRDNEQFF.

The chain carries TRBV5-4 and TRBJ1-2; TRBD1 aligns across 9 bases. The CDR3 totals 14 residues. V shed 3 bases and J 8 bases; nucleotides not matched to a gene: 8. CDR1 is SGHNT and CDR2 is YYREEE in the germline V gene (reference sequence). The CDR3 sequence: CASSSTGGAIGYTF. The CDR3 DNA reads as TGTGCCAGCAGCTCTACAGGGGGCGCGATAGGCTACACCTTC.

The chain has TRBV29-1 and TRBJ1-1; no definite D call. V lost 3 bases and J lost 3, with 11 bases in between. The germline CDR1 and CDR2 sequences are SQVTM and ANQGSEA. This CDR3 has 13 amino acids. The CDR3 DNA is TGCAGCGTTGAGTCTTCCGGGTACACTGAAGCTTTCTTT. Translated, it gives CSVESSGYTEAFF.

The rearrangement links TRBV5-8 to TRBJ1-2; D is unresolved. Germline loops: CDR1 SGHTS, CDR2 YDEGEE. CDR3 length: 13 amino acids. V was cut by 0 bases and J by 8 bases, with 11 bases left in between. CDR3 in DNA: TGTGCCAGCAGCTTGGCTAGAGCGGGAGGCTACACCTTC. Encoded protein: CASSLARAGGYTF.

The chain has TRBV7-3 and TRBJ2-3, with TRBD1 matching over 8 bases. This CDR3 has 17 amino acids. V shed 1 base and J 4 bases; nucleotides not matched to a gene: 10. Germline lookup yields CDR1 SGHTA and CDR2 FQGTGA. The CDR3 sequence: CASSLMGIGRGPDTQYF. CDR3 in DNA: TGTGCCAGCAGCTTAATGGGTATCGGCAGGGGGCCAGATACGCAGTATTTT.

V gene TRBV19 combines with J gene TRBJ2-3; TRBD2 agrees at 12 bases. This CDR3 spans 16 amino acids. Germline V lookup: CDR1 LNHDA, CDR2 SQIVND (reference sequence). Trimming at V came to 1 base and at J to 3 bases, leaving 2 bases not matched to a gene. The CDR3 DNA reads TGTGCCAGTAGTATAGGACTAGCGGGAGATACAGATACGCAGTATTTT. Protein product: CASSIGLAGDTDTQYF.

This chain uses TRBV10-3 with TRBJ1-5; 9 bases agree with TRBD1. V trimming: 10 bases; J trimming: 4 bases; junction bases outside the gene matches: 5. The CDR3 extends over 13 amino acids. CDR1 is ENHRY, CDR2 SYGVKD, per germline. The CDR3 protein is CATDRGRNQPQHF. For the CDR3, the DNA is TGTGCCACGGACAGGGGAAGAAATCAGCCCCAGCATTTT.

V is TRBV7-6 and J is TRBJ2-5, with a tentative D call TRBD1 (6 bases). Germline V gene data show CDR1 as SGHVS and CDR2 as FNYEAQ. Between the trimmed V and J ends, which lost 4 bases and 2 bases, there was a span of 20 bases. The CDR3 has 17 amino acids. The CDR3, as DNA: TGTGCCAGCAGCTGGGGATACAGGGAAGGAAATCAAGAGACCCAGTACTTC. The encoded protein is CASSWGYREGNQETQYF.

V gene TRBV2 combines with J gene TRBJ1-2; TRBD1 might be the D (6 bases). The ends were cut back, 7 bases at V and 11 bases at J, with 14 bases in the middle. Germline-derived CDR1 and CDR2 are SNHLY and FYNNEI. The CDR3 sequence is 11 residues long. The CDR3 reads CASTGTGRYTF. The CDR3 nucleotides are TGTGCCAGCACTGGAACAGGGCGTTACACCTTC. The whole variable domain, filled in from reference TRBV2 and TRBJ1-2, reads EPEVTQTPSHQVTQMGQEVILRCVPISNHLYFYWYRQILGQKVEFLVSFYNNEISEKSEIFDDQFSVERPDGSNFTLKIRSTKLEDSAMYFCASTGTGRYTFGSGTRLTVV.

The V gene is TRBV4-1, the J gene TRBJ2-3; a possible D gene is TRBD1 (6 bases). V was cut by 5 bases and J by 1 base, with 19 bases left in between. Germline-derived CDR1 and CDR2 are MGHRA and YSYEKL. This CDR3 comprises 17 residues. CDR3 bases: TGCGCCAGCAGCTTCTCGATCTACAGGGAAGGCACAGATACGCAGTATTTT. Amino acid sequence: CASSFSIYREGTDTQYF.

This chain connects TRBV5-1 to TRBJ2-3; 10 bases align to TRBD2. Germline V gene lookup returns CDR1 SGHRS and CDR2 YFSETQ. The CDR3 covers 14 residues. The trim removed 10 bases at V and 0 bases at J, leaving 5 bases unmatched. CDR3 nucleotide sequence: TGCGCCTCGACTAGCGGGCCAAGCACAGATACGCAGTATTTT. Translation: CASTSGPSTDTQYF.

The chain employs TRBV5-1 and TRBJ2-3; 8 bases map to TRBD2. J was trimmed by 3 bases and V by 0 bases; bases with no gene match: 3. CDR3 length equals 15 residues. Germline values: CDR1 SGHRS, CDR2 YFSETQ. DNA of the CDR3: TGCGCCAGCAGCTTGGCGGGGGGGAAAACAGATACGCAGTATTTT. Amino acid sequence: CASSLAGGKTDTQYF.

The J gene is TRBJ1-5, the V gene TRBV10-3; 7 nucleotides align to TRBD1. The CDR3 is made up of 16 amino acids. Germline V gene lookup returns CDR1 ENHRY and CDR2 SYGVKD. Losses at the gene ends were 4 bases for V and 6 bases for J; bases not matched to a gene: 12. CDR3 sequence: CAISGSEQGLGQPQHF. For the CDR3, the DNA is TGTGCCATCAGTGGATCAGAACAGGGGTTAGGTCAGCCCCAGCATTTT.

The chain recombines TRBV2 with TRBJ1-6; D perhaps matches TRBD1 (6 bases). With 3 bases removed from V and 10 bases from J, the gap between germline ends came to 13 bases. The CDR3 extends over 14 amino acids. Germline CDR1 and CDR2: SNHLY and FYNNEI. The chain's CDR3 is CASSDLRGGSPLHF. For the CDR3, the DNA is TGTGCCAGCAGTGATCTCAGGGGCGGATCACCCCTCCACTTT.

J is TRBJ2-5 and V is TRBV5-1; 8 bases fit TRBD1. Germline V gene data show CDR1 as SGHRS and CDR2 as YFSETQ. This CDR3 is 15 amino acids long. The V gene end was trimmed by 1 base and the J gene end by 5 bases; junction bases not matched to a gene: 7. This CDR3 reads CASSLQGASGETQYF. CDR3 DNA sequence: TGCGCCAGCAGCTTGCAGGGGGCATCGGGGGAGACCCAGTACTTC.

This chain joins TRBV4-2 and TRBJ2-2; 9 positions match TRBD2. This CDR3 has 16 residues. After removal of 0 bases from V and 5 bases from J, the junction contained 4 bases not matched to a gene. Per germline, CDR1 LGHNA and CDR2 YNFKEQ. The CDR3 coding sequence is TGTGCCAGCAGCCAAGAGCTAGCGGGGCCAACCGGGGAGCTGTTTTTT. As protein: CASSQELAGPTGELFF.

The chain carries TRBV13 and TRBJ1-2, with 9 bases aligning to TRBD1. The CDR3 length is 14 residues. After removal of 5 bases from V and 4 bases from J, the junction contained 5 bases not matched to a gene. Per germline, CDR1 PRHDT and CDR2 FYEKMQ (reference sequence). The CDR3 sequence: CASSRGQGAYGYTF. CDR3 coding DNA: TGTGCCAGCAGCCGGGGACAGGGTGCCTATGGCTACACCTTC.